This is a list of T cell receptor beta chains from one sample in a study of cytomegalovirus exposure and HLA in healthy donors. Some clones are missing from TCRdb's copy, which holds only in-frame ones; the method was immunoSEQ multiplex PCR. Among roughly 140,000 clones listed, approximately 86% were seen once. The sequenced sample consisted of PBMCs. The receptor source for this set is a man in his late teens or twenties in good health and CMV-seropositive. Each CDR3 is given with its conserved first and last residue.

V	J	CDR3
TRBV19	TRBJ2-2	CASSSHYLFTGELFF
TRBV11-3	TRBJ2-7	CASSEATGGVTYEQYF
TRBV27	TRBJ2-7	CASSLEGPYEQYF
TRBV10-1	TRBJ2-2	CASSGQRATGELFF
TRBV28	TRBJ1-6	CASSFGTGVGSSYNSPLHF
TRBV4-1	TRBJ2-7	CASSQEATSVGYEQYF
TRBV2	TRBJ2-1	CASSEVQGGAKFF
TRBV9	TRBJ1-1	CASSVGEGFTEAFF
TRBV6-1	TRBJ1-5	CASSGYSGSNQPQHF
TRBV10-2	TRBJ2-7	CASSDPQGERRGYYEQYF
TRBV15	TRBJ1-1	CATSRPGGTEAFF
TRBV11-3	TRBJ2-7	CASGPSGLSSYEQYF
TRBV29-1	TRBJ1-1	CSVESGNTEAFF
TRBV13	TRBJ2-1	CASSSPLAGVYNEQFF
TRBV4-1	TRBJ2-7	CASSLVGTDYEQYF
TRBV27	TRBJ2-2	CASSLIREGLTGELFF
TRBV5-5	TRBJ1-1	CASSYVGVGNTEAFF
TRBV28	TRBJ2-7	CASSLPEAGSYEQYF
TRBV7-9	TRBJ2-7	CASSRGVGTASYEQYF
TRBV9	TRBJ2-1	CASSVSRATGNEQFF
TRBV5-1	TRBJ1-2	CASSRTGDSVYGYTF
TRBV29-1	TRBJ1-1	CSVSSGEAFF
TRBV27	TRBJ2-7	CASSLRGTDYEQYF
TRBV7-8	TRBJ2-1	CASSFNSGARNEQFF
TRBV6-6	TRBJ1-2	CASSPNKGQGYGYTF
TRBV2	TRBJ2-1	CASRASLEQFF
TRBV6-5	TRBJ1-1	CASTPVPGGTEAFF